Here is one TCR beta chain with its context. Its specific antigen is unknown. Per-base quality was not reported, and no clone a single base away is much larger than it. This entry comes from a study of OX40 agonist ivuxolimab in advanced cancers. About the study as a whole: The costimulatory receptor OX40 (CD134) was targeted by ivuxolimab, a fully human IgG2 agonistic monoclonal antibody. Partial responses occurred in three dose-escalation patients, of whom one had hepatocellular carcinoma and two had cutaneous melanoma. A male proportion of 70% to 90% and a mean age of 60 years, ranging from roughly 23 to 85, were recorded for the dose-escalation cohort. The paper reports the monotherapy dose-escalation portion (N of about 47 patients) of the phase I ivuxolimab trial. The purpose of peripheral TCRbeta sequencing was to test whether ivuxolimab changed TCR sequence diversity and led to clonal T-cell expansion. Intravenous ivuxolimab was administered to patients every 2 weeks at six dose levels: 0.01, 0.1, 0.3, 1.5, 3 and 10 mg/kg. Patients were allowed to have had prior anti-PD-1, anti-PD-L1 or anti-CTLA-4 therapy, and approximately 40% of the dose-escalation patients had previously received checkpoint inhibitors. Of the approximately 54 dose-escalation patients, hepatocellular carcinoma was present in about 19, melanoma in around 15, renal cell carcinoma in 9 and head and neck cancer in 9.

The study at large found these results: In partial responders in the 0.1-3.0 mg/kg groups, normalized peripheral clonal expansion was found to be among the lowest, especially among CD8+ T cells. On average, CD8+ T cells showed more expanded clones than CD4+ T cells after ivuxolimab. Low levels of normalized T-cell clonal expansion were also seen in some nonresponding patients. Which antigens the clonally expanded peripheral T cells were specific for was not determined. Clonal expansion of both CD4+ and CD8+ blood T cells was observed from baseline to week 6 at doses 0.1 to 3.0 mg/kg.

For sequencing of the TCRbeta CDR3 region, genomic DNA was extracted from the sorted cells. The immunoSEQ Assay was used to sequence the TCRbeta CDR3 regions. This immuneACCESS table, as held by TCRdb, lists in-frame sequences with V and J called but not all clones. Of the missing ones, under half trace to an unresolved V gene in checked studies; the others have no known cause. This sample comprises more than 9,000 clones, under 75% of them detected only once. 12% of the sample lies in the top ten. The trial excluded patients who had a history of autoimmune disease or were on systemic immunosuppression. Peripheral blood for TCR sequencing was collected from all dose cohorts at baseline, on cycle 4 day 1, and on cycle 7 day 1. Samples came from an open-label, multicenter, first-in-human phase I dose-escalation trial of ivuxolimab. Adults with locally advanced or metastatic head and neck squamous cell, hepatocellular, melanoma or renal cell carcinoma were enrolled in the trial. CD4+ and CD8+ T cells were sorted separately from peripheral blood before TCR sequencing.

From a lookup of the germline V gene, CDR1 and CDR2 are SGHTA and FQGNSA. V was cut back by 6 bases and J by 3 bases, leaving a gap of 24 bases between them. Its CDR3 holds 17 amino acids, cysteine through phenylalanine. Of all the DNA, just the CDR3 is kept, 51 bases in frame from base 1. The sequence joins TRBV7-2 to TRBJ2-7, with the D gene tentatively TRBD1 or TRBD2, based on 5 matching bases in each. The sequences come from CD4+ or CD8+ T cells sorted from blood, collected in a trial of the OX40 agonist ivuxolimab. The clonotype comes from an adult with an advanced solid tumor such as melanoma, head and neck, liver or kidney cancer. The CDR3 has the sequence CASSSTGTSGNYYEQYF. Read as DNA, the sequence is TGTGCCAGCAGTTCCACCGGGACCTCCGGCAACTACTACGAGCAGTACTTC.